The rows below give T cell receptor beta chains drawn from one sample of a study of cytomegalovirus exposure and HLA in healthy donors. The data were produced by immunoSEQ multiplex PCR, yet TCRdb's version contains in-frame clones alone and is incomplete. This table holds 57,000 or so clones, about 81% found once. Sequences were obtained from PBMCs. All receptors come from a man aged 50 to 59 in good health and CMV-seropositive. Each CDR3 is given with its conserved first and last residue. Each record gives: J gene, D gene, clone size, V gene, CDR3 DNA, CDR3 protein. A D gene is named only where the DNA matches it firmly. Not every row has a clone size; where given, it reads once, few, many or a size class.

J gene: TRBJ2-1; D gene: TRBD1; clone size: .; V gene: TRBV5-1; CDR3 DNA: TGCGCCAGCAGCCCGGGACAGTCCTACAATGAGCAGTTCTTC; CDR3 protein: CASSPGQSYNEQFF
J gene: TRBJ2-7; D gene: TRBD1; clone size: once; V gene: TRBV2; CDR3 DNA: TGTGCCAGCAGTAGACAGGGCGGCTACGAGCAGTACTTC; CDR3 protein: CASSRQGGYEQYF
J gene: TRBJ1-2; D gene: .; clone size: many; V gene: TRBV6-6; CDR3 DNA: TGTGCCAGCAGTTACTCGAACTCAGGGCCCGGCTACACCTTC; CDR3 protein: CASSYSNSGPGYTF
J gene: TRBJ1-1; D gene: .; clone size: .; V gene: TRBV30; CDR3 DNA: TGTGCCTGGAGACACCCGCCACGGGGGGGAACTGAAGCTTTCTTT; CDR3 protein: CAWRHPPRGGTEAFF
J gene: TRBJ2-1; D gene: TRBD1; clone size: .; V gene: TRBV5-4; CDR3 DNA: TGTGCCAGCACCACTGCAGGGGGAACCTACAATGAGCAGTTCTTC; CDR3 protein: CASTTAGGTYNEQFF
J gene: TRBJ2-3; D gene: TRBD1; clone size: .; V gene: TRBV6-1; CDR3 DNA: TGTGCCAGCGGGACAGTCACAGATACGCAGTATTTT; CDR3 protein: CASGTVTDTQYF
J gene: TRBJ1-1; D gene: TRBD1; clone size: .; V gene: TRBV5-1; CDR3 DNA: TGCGCCAGCAGCAAAACACAGGGGGCATCGACGGTCACTGAAGCTTTCTTT; CDR3 protein: CASSKTQGASTVTEAFF
J gene: TRBJ2-1; D gene: TRBD1; clone size: .; V gene: TRBV6-1; CDR3 DNA: TGTGCCAGCAGTGAGATGAGGACAGGGGAAGGCGATGAGCAGTTCTTC; CDR3 protein: CASSEMRTGEGDEQFF
J gene: TRBJ1-6; D gene: TRBD1; clone size: .; V gene: TRBV5-1; CDR3 DNA: TGCGCCAGCAGCGGGACAGGGGACTCACCCCTCCACTTT; CDR3 protein: CASSGTGDSPLHF
J gene: TRBJ2-2; D gene: TRBD1; clone size: .; V gene: TRBV7-9; CDR3 DNA: TGTGCCAGCAGCCCCCAGGGGGCCCCCACCGGGGAGCTGTTTTTT; CDR3 protein: CASSPQGAPTGELFF
J gene: TRBJ2-2; D gene: .; clone size: .; V gene: TRBV5-1; CDR3 DNA: TGCGCCAGCAGCTTGGAGACTAGTTGGGCGGGAACCGGGGAGCTGTTTTTT; CDR3 protein: CASSLETSWAGTGELFF